This T cell receptor beta chain was documented in a study of glioma-infiltrating T cells. V lost 4 bases to trimming and J lost 5 bases, with 18 bases between them. CDR1 and CDR2 (germline): DFQATT, SNEGSKA (reference sequence). This CDR3 spans 15 amino acids. TCR alpha and beta CDR3 regions were amplified from RNA using iRepertoire nested multiplex PCR. TCRdb reprocessed the multiplex PCR reads via MiXCR and lists one record per CDR3 protein. Of around 390,000 distinct CDR3 sequences in the sample, roughly two fifths are singletons; the top ten hold about 12%. Of note for this clonotype: A read error may be the cause here, since a much bigger clone is one base away.

The sample consisted of glioma tissue, nonneoplastic brain tissue, or PBMCs (not recorded which). V usage is TRBV20-1 and J usage is TRBJ1-5; D is possibly TRBD1 (6 bases). This TCR came from a human donor with low-grade glioma or glioblastoma, undergoing nonglioma brain surgery, or in good health (not recorded which). The DNA for the CDR3 is TGCAGTGCTACCCAGACAGGACTAAGGGATCAGCCCCAGCATTTT. Protein product: CSATQTGLRDQPQHF.